A single sample is the source of the 27 T cell receptor beta chains below, sequenced in a study of shared clonotypes between healthy human individuals. Clones were sequenced by immunoSEQ multiplex PCR, and TCRdb holds only the in-frame ones, with some missing. The repertoire includes more than 2,000,000 clones, more than 80% of them detected once, and under 0.45% sits in the top ten. The sample consisted of naive CD4+ T cells from PBMCs. Subset in this sample: CD45RA+ positively selected. The receptors were sampled from a man between 18 and 29 years old in good health. Some clones in this sample may be carry-over from other donors' samples.

The chain recombines TRBV4-1 with TRBJ2-7; D might be TRBD2 (6 bases). The length of the CDR3 is 11 residues. Germline-derived CDR1 and CDR2 are MGHRA and YSYEKL. V lost 3 bases and J 7 bases, leaving 7 bases between the germline ends. The CDR3 loop reads CASSQEGEQYF. The CDR3 bases are TGCGCCAGCAGCCAGGAGGGGGAGCAGTACTTC.

The CDR3 DNA follows: TGTGCCAGCTCACGAGATCGTTATAATGGGTCTTTCTTT. Its translation: CASSRDRYNGSFF. The V call is TRBV18, the J call TRBJ1-1; unclear D gene. The CDR3 is 13 residues long. Germline V gene sequence: CDR1 KGHSH, CDR2 LQKENI. V lost 4 bases and J 12 bases, leaving 18 bases between the germline ends.

V usage is TRBV14 and J usage is TRBJ2-5; unclear D gene. CDR3 length: 14 amino acids. V lost 5 bases to trimming and J lost 1 base, with 11 bases between them. Germline V gene sequence: CDR1 SGHDN, CDR2 FVKESK. The CDR3: CASSARASQETQYF. CDR3 DNA: TGTGCCAGCAGCGCCCGGGCTAGCCAAGAGACCCAGTACTTC.

V usage is TRBV28 and J usage is TRBJ2-3; 14 positions agree with TRBD2. CDR1 is MDHEN and CDR2 is SYDVKM in the germline V gene. The CDR3 sequence is 16 residues long. V gave up 6 bases and J gave up 4 bases; unmatched junction bases: 6. CDR3: CASSPTSGGAPDTQYF. CDR3 bases: TGTGCCAGCAGCCCGACTAGCGGGGGGGCCCCAGATACGCAGTATTTT.

The rearrangement joins TRBV11-2 to TRBJ2-1, with 10 bases fitting TRBD2. This CDR3 comprises 13 residues. V lost 5 bases to trimming and J lost 10 bases; unmatched junction nucleotides: 5. CDR1 and CDR2 (germline): SGHAT, FQNNGV. The CDR3 sequence: CASSPGLASEQFF. As DNA, the CDR3 is TGTGCCAGCAGCCCGGGACTAGCGAGCGAGCAGTTCTTC.

The chain joins TRBV18 to TRBJ1-5; D is unresolved. The CDR3 sequence is 16 residues long. Between the trimmed V and J ends, which lost 6 bases and 6 bases, there was a span of 21 bases. The germline V gene has CDR1 KGHSH and CDR2 LQKENI. CDR3 region: CASSNQGGRQVQPQHF. The CDR3 DNA follows: TGTGCCAGCTCGAACCAAGGCGGCCGCCAGGTTCAGCCCCAGCATTTT.

V is TRBV29-1 and J is TRBJ2-3, with 8 bases aligning to TRBD1. V lost 3 bases, J lost 3 bases, and 5 bases stayed unmatched. The CDR3 loop spans 14 amino acids. The germline V gene has CDR1 SQVTM and CDR2 ANQGSEA. CDR3 region: CSVDHRGTTDTQYF. The CDR3 nucleotides read TGCAGCGTTGACCACAGGGGGACGACAGATACGCAGTATTTT.

The rearrangement uses TRBV27 and TRBJ2-5; the D gene is possibly TRBD2 (5 bases). The CDR3 covers 15 residues. Trimming stripped 3 bases from V and 4 bases from J, with 15 bases between. Germline CDR1 and CDR2: MNHEY and SMNVEV (reference sequence). CDR3 in DNA: TGTGCCAGCAGTTTTATTCCCCCAGGACTAGAGACCCAGTACTTC. Protein product: CASSFIPPGLETQYF.

This clone occurred once. V is TRBV6-1 and J is TRBJ2-1; D not resolved. The CDR3 contains 14 residues. V was clipped by 4 bases and J by 2 bases, with 9 bases between them. The germline V gene encodes CDR1 MNHNS and CDR2 SASEGT. CDR3 sequence reads: CASSASGPYNEQFF. CDR3 DNA sequence: TGTGCCAGCAGTGCCTCCGGGCCCTACAATGAGCAGTTCTTC.

The V and J genes are TRBV6-1 and TRBJ1-2, with D hard to call. CDR1 and CDR2 from the germline V gene are MNHNS and SASEGT. There are 15 residues in the CDR3. Trimming removed 4 bases at V and 8 bases at J, with 20 bases between. The CDR3 sequence: CASSVSPGLPLGYTF. The CDR3 DNA sequence: TGTGCCAGCAGTGTTTCCCCGGGCCTCCCCCTAGGCTACACCTTC.

CDR3 coding DNA: TGTGCCAGCAGAGAAGCAGGGGGGAACACTGAAGCTTTCTTT. This translates into CASREAGGNTEAFF. The J gene is TRBJ1-1, the V gene TRBV28, with 7 bases lining up with TRBD1. Germline CDR1 MDHEN, CDR2 SYDVKM. Germline trimming cut 6 bases from V and 1 base from J; bases unmatched to any gene: 5. This CDR3 comprises 14 residues.

V gene TRBV7-2 combines with J gene TRBJ2-7; 9 nucleotides agree with TRBD1. Germline-derived CDR1 and CDR2 are SGHTA and FQGNSA. The CDR3 contains 19 residues. V trimming: 5 bases; J trimming: 4 bases; junction bases outside the gene matches: 21. DNA for the CDR3: TGTGCCAGCAGCCTCAACAGGGGGCTGGTCTCCCGTGACTTTTACGAGCAGTACTTC. Translated, it gives CASSLNRGLVSRDFYEQYF.

In DNA form, the CDR3 reads TGTGCCAGCGGGGGTACTGAAGCTTTCTTT. Its translation is CASGGTEAFF. The rearrangement joins TRBV11-2 to TRBJ1-1; the D gene is possibly TRBD1 (5 bases). The V end lost 8 bases, the J end lost 5 bases, and 6 bases lay between the germline ends. The CDR3 spans 10 residues. Germline lookup yields CDR1 SGHAT and CDR2 FQNNGV.

This chain uses TRBV25-1 with TRBJ2-6, with D possibly matching TRBD1 (6 bases). Germline lookup yields CDR1 MGHDK and CDR2 SYGVNS. Trimming removed 1 base at V and 3 bases at J, with 13 bases between. This CDR3 is built from 17 residues. CDR3 DNA sequence: TGTGCCAGCAGTGAATCCACAGGGCGTAATGGGGCCAACGTCCTGACTTTC. Translating it yields CASSESTGRNGANVLTF. The variable domain in full, completed from reference TRBV25-1 and TRBJ2-6, reads EADIYQTPRYLVIGTGKKITLECSQTMGHDKMYWYQQDPGMELHLIHYSYGVNSTEKGDLSSESTVSRIRTEHFPLTLESARPSHTSQYLCASSESTGRNGANVLTFGAGSRLTVL.

The chain employs TRBV5-1 and TRBJ2-7, with TRBD2 identical over 12 bases. J was trimmed by 3 bases and V by 3 bases; bases with no gene match: 4. This CDR3 region has 15 residues. The V gene's germline CDR1 is SGHRS and CDR2 YFSETQ. The CDR3 reads CASSSRTSGVYEQYF. Here the CDR3 DNA reads TGCGCCAGCAGCTCGAGGACTAGCGGGGTCTACGAGCAGTACTTC.

This chain uses TRBV28 with TRBJ1-5; 7 bases match TRBD1. CDR1 and CDR2 from the germline V gene are MDHEN and SYDVKM. V was pared by 6 bases and J by 7 bases, with 9 bases of the junction left unmatched. The CDR3 contains 14 residues. The CDR3 loop reads CASSEGDRRQPQHF. The DNA of the CDR3 is TGTGCCAGCAGCGAGGGGGACAGAAGACAGCCCCAGCATTTT. The complete variable domain, with remaining parts taken from reference TRBV28 and TRBJ1-5, reads DVKVTQSSRYLVKRTGEKVFLECVQDMDHENMFWYRQDPGLGLRLIYFSYDVKMKEKGDIPEGYSVSREKKERFSLILESASTNQTSMYLCASSEGDRRQPQHFGDGTRLSIL.

This clone was found once. The CDR3 reads CASSQDRSSGQYF. CDR3 nucleotide sequence: TGTGCCAGCAGCCAAGATCGGTCTAGCGGGCAGTACTTC. The genes are TRBV4-2 and TRBJ2-7, with 7 bases fitting TRBD2. Losses at the gene ends were 0 bases for V and 9 bases for J; bases not matched to a gene: 5. There are 13 residues in the CDR3. Germline loops: CDR1 LGHNA, CDR2 YNFKEQ.

This chain connects TRBV18 to TRBJ2-7, with 8 bases fitting TRBD1. V lost 6 bases, J lost 6 bases, and 10 bases stayed unmatched. This CDR3 is built from 14 residues. The germline V gene has CDR1 KGHSH and CDR2 LQKENI. The CDR3 bases are TGTGCCAGCTCCGAGGTGTCAGGGGGCGGCGAGCAGTACTTC. As protein: CASSEVSGGGEQYF.

Only one count was recorded for this clone. This chain connects TRBV7-9 to TRBJ2-6, with D unresolved. Germline V gene data show CDR1 as SEHNR and CDR2 as FQNEAQ (reference sequence). The CDR3 is 16 amino acids. V lost 0 bases, J lost 3 bases, and 9 bases lay in between. The CDR3 loop reads CASSLAGPVGANVLTF. CDR3 nucleotides: TGTGCCAGCAGCTTAGCTGGTCCTGTTGGGGCCAACGTCCTGACTTTC.

The V and J genes are TRBV11-2 and TRBJ1-2; D call uncertain. The CDR3 consists of 14 residues. Germline CDR1 SGHAT, CDR2 FQNNGV. The germline V and J ends were trimmed by 5 bases and 2 bases, with 12 bases remaining between them. The CDR3 nucleotides are TGTGCCAGCAGCCCAACCACGGGGAACTATGGCTACACCTTC. It encodes CASSPTTGNYGYTF.

The gene calls are TRBV29-1 and TRBJ2-5, with unresolved D. V lost 2 bases, J lost 5 bases, and 12 bases lay in between. Germline loops: CDR1 SQVTM, CDR2 ANQGSEA. This CDR3 has 13 residues. For the CDR3, the DNA is TGCAGCGTTGAAAGTCTAACGGAGGAGACCCAGTACTTC. Translating gives CSVESLTEETQYF.

V is TRBV28 and J is TRBJ2-7; tentatively, D is TRBD2 (5 bases). V dropped 3 bases and J dropped 2 bases, with 14 bases sitting between them. This CDR3 is built from 15 residues. The V gene's germline CDR1 is MDHEN and CDR2 SYDVKM. The CDR3 bases are TGTGCCAGCAGTTTCTTGGACTTTAAGACCTACGAGCAGTACTTC. Encoded protein: CASSFLDFKTYEQYF.

The chain links TRBV7-2 to TRBJ2-3; D may be TRBD2 (5 bases). V was cut by 5 bases and J by 0 bases, with 21 bases left in between. The CDR3 runs 18 residues. Germline assignment: CDR1 SGHTA and CDR2 FQGNSA. The CDR3 nucleotides read TGTGCCAGCAGCCTCGGCCGTAGGGCGGGTCATAGCACAGATACGCAGTATTTT. Its translation: CASSLGRRAGHSTDTQYF.

The chain combines TRBV28 with TRBJ2-1; 7 bases agree with TRBD2. This CDR3 has 17 residues. V dropped 8 bases and J dropped 4; count of bases not matched to a gene: 17. Germline V gene data show CDR1 as MDHEN and CDR2 as SYDVKM. CDR3 coding DNA: TGTGCCAGCCGGAATGGCGGGGGAAGAGGGCTTTACAATGAGCAGTTCTTC. It is translated as CASRNGGGRGLYNEQFF.

The rearrangement uses TRBV7-8 and TRBJ2-7; either TRBD1 or TRBD2 may supply D (5 bases each). Germline-derived CDR1 and CDR2 are SGHVS and FQNEAQ. V lost 6 bases, J lost 0 bases, and 12 bases lay in between. The CDR3 totals 14 residues. The CDR3 DNA reads TGTGCCAGCAGTCTAATGAGGGGCTCCTACGAGCAGTACTTC. Amino acid sequence: CASSLMRGSYEQYF.

This clone has only one observation. V is TRBV5-1 and J is TRBJ2-7, with 9 bases fitting TRBD1. V lost 4 bases and J lost 4; bases outside the gene matches: 6. From germline, CDR1 is SGHRS and CDR2 YFSETQ. There are 14 residues in the CDR3. The CDR3 is CASSHGQGNYEQYF. Written as DNA, the CDR3 is TGCGCCAGCAGCCATGGACAGGGGAATTACGAGCAGTACTTC.

The rearrangement uses TRBV2 and TRBJ1-2, with 7 bases fitting TRBD1. Germline V gives CDR1 SNHLY, CDR2 FYNNEI. J was trimmed by 2 bases and V by 7 bases; bases with no gene match: 13. There are 16 residues in the CDR3. The CDR3 here is CASTLNRGTANYGYTF. The CDR3 bases are TGTGCCAGCACCCTGAACCGTGGGACAGCGAACTATGGCTACACCTTC.